A selection of T cell receptor beta chains follows, all from one sample in a study of blood T cells in healthy people across ages. One entry per CDR3 protein, called by TCRdb with MiXCR from the 5' RACE reads. The repertoire holds 650,000 to 900,000 distinct CDR3 sequences, with about 59% as singletons. Sequenced input: blood. The receptors here all came from a man younger than 45 in good health. Both conserved end residues are part of each CDR3. Fields, in order: J gene, clone size, V gene, D gene, CDR3 DNA, CDR3 protein. The D gene is left open where the match is weak. Not all rows give a size; the values are once, few, many and, for expanded clones, a class.

TRBJ2-5	-	TRBV7-2	TRBD2	TGTGCCAGCACCTTAGCGGGGCGCCAAGAGACCCAGTACTTC	CASTLAGRQETQYF
TRBJ2-1	-	TRBV9	TRBD1	TGTGCCAGCAGCGTTACAGGGGTGGGAAATGAGCAGTTCTTC	CASSVTGVGNEQFF
TRBJ2-7	few	TRBV7-2	-	TGTGCCAGCAGGCAAGCCAGCTCCTACGAGCAGTACTTC	CASRQASSYEQYF
TRBJ2-5	few	TRBV6-1	-	TGTGCCAGCAGTCCGAACACCTTCCAAGAGACCCAGTACTTC	CASSPNTFQETQYF
TRBJ2-7	few	TRBV20-1	-	TGCAGTGCTAGAAGGGCCGACAGGTCGTCCTACGAGCAGTACTTC	CSARRADRSSYEQYF
TRBJ1-1	-	TRBV9	-	TGTGCCAGCAGCGTAGATCCCGGCGGGGACACTGAAGCTTTCTTT	CASSVDPGGDTEAFF
TRBJ2-7	-	TRBV15	TRBD2	TGTGCCACCAGCGGGGCCGGGACTAGCTACGAGCAGTACTTC	CATSGAGTSYEQYF
TRBJ2-3	-	TRBV7-3	-	TGTGCCAGCAGCTTAACCCCGGGGACATACGCAGATACGCAGTATTTT	CASSLTPGTYADTQYF
TRBJ1-1	few	TRBV27	-	TGTGCCAGCTTTCCGGGCTTCGGCACTGAAGCTTTCTTT	CASFPGFGTEAFF
TRBJ2-7	-	TRBV6-2/TRBV6-3	-	TGTGCCAGCAGTAAAGAATACGAGCAGTACTTC	CASSKEYEQYF